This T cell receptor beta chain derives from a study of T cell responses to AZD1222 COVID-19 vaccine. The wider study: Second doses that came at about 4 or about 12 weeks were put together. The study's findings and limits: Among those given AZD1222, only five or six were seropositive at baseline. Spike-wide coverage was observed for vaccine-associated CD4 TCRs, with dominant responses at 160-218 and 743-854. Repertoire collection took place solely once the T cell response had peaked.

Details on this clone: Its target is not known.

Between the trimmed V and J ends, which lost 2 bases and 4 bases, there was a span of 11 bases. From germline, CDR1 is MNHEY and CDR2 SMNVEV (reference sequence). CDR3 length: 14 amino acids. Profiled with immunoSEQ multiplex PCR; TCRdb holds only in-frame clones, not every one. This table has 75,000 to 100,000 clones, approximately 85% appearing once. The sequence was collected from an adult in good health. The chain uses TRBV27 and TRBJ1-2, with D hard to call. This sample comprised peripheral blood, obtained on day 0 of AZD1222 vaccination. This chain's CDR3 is CASSLHETGYGYTF. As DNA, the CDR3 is TGTGCCAGCAGTTTACATGAGACGGGCTATGGCTACACCTTC.